Listed below are T cell receptor beta chains from one sample, sequenced in a study of T cell responses to AZD1222 COVID-19 vaccine. Measured with immunoSEQ multiplex PCR; TCRdb has only the in-frame clones, and not every one. This table has about 220,000 clones, 93% appearing once. This specimen consisted of peripheral blood, obtained on day 0 of MenACWY control vaccination. The receptors come from an adult in good health. The CDR3 runs from the conserved cysteine through the conserved F or W. Each record gives: V gene, clone size, J gene, D gene, CDR3 DNA, CDR3 protein. The D gene is left open where the match is weak. A clone size is listed for some rows: how often the clone was seen (once, few, many), or a class if it is expanded.

V: TRBV12-3/TRBV12-4
size: NA
J: TRBJ1-2
D: NA
DNA: TGTGCCAGCCGCCCGCCGGCAGGGGAAGGCTACACCTTC
CDR3: CASRPPAGEGYTF

V: TRBV19
size: NA
J: TRBJ1-1
D: NA
DNA: TGTGCCAGTAGTATCGAGAGGAACACTGAAGCTTTCTTT
CDR3: CASSIERNTEAFF

V: TRBV5-1
size: NA
J: TRBJ1-1
D: NA
DNA: TGCGCCAGCAGCTCTGACGGGGTCCTTGTGACTGAAGCTTTCTTT
CDR3: CASSSDGVLVTEAFF

V: TRBV27
size: NA
J: TRBJ2-3
D: NA
DNA: TGTGCCAGCAGTTTAGGGGCAGGGCCAGATACGCAGTATTTT
CDR3: CASSLGAGPDTQYF

V: TRBV6-5
size: NA
J: TRBJ1-5
D: TRBD1
DNA: TGTGCCAGCAGACCCGACAGGGGGGGAAATCAGCCCCAGCATTTT
CDR3: CASRPDRGGNQPQHF

V: TRBV27
size: once
J: TRBJ1-4
D: NA
DNA: TGTGCCAGCAGTGGGGCCACAACTAATGAAAAACTGTTTTTT
CDR3: CASSGATTNEKLFF

V: TRBV9
size: NA
J: TRBJ2-1
D: NA
DNA: TGTGCCAGCAGCGACGGACGGGATACCTACAATGAGCAGTTCTTC
CDR3: CASSDGRDTYNEQFF

V: TRBV2
size: once
J: TRBJ1-2
D: NA
DNA: TGTGCCAGCAGGGGCGGGACATACTATGGCTACACCTTC
CDR3: CASRGGTYYGYTF

V: TRBV5-1
size: once
J: TRBJ1-1
D: NA
DNA: TGCGCCAGCAGCCGTGGTGGGGGATGGACCACTGAAGCTTTCTTT
CDR3: CASSRGGGWTTEAFF

V: TRBV18
size: NA
J: TRBJ1-2
D: TRBD1
DNA: TGTGCCAGCTCACCATCCCGGGACAGGGGTCATGGCTACACCTTC
CDR3: CASSPSRDRGHGYTF

V: TRBV4-2
size: NA
J: TRBJ1-1
D: NA
DNA: TGTGCCAGCAGCCAAGATGGGCAGGGAGACACTGAAGCTTTCTTT
CDR3: CASSQDGQGDTEAFF

V: TRBV27
size: NA
J: TRBJ1-5
D: NA
DNA: TGTGCCAGCAGGCGGGAGGGGATGCGCAATCAGCCCCAGCATTTT
CDR3: CASRREGMRNQPQHF

V: TRBV28
size: NA
J: TRBJ1-1
D: NA
DNA: TGTGCCAGCACCATCCTCATGGGCACTGAAGCTTTCTTT
CDR3: CASTILMGTEAFF

V: TRBV5-1
size: once
J: TRBJ2-1
D: NA
DNA: TGCGCCAGCAGCTTAGGGGCCCTGCCTGACAATGAGCAGTTCTTC
CDR3: CASSLGALPDNEQFF

V: TRBV24-1
size: NA
J: TRBJ1-2
D: TRBD1
DNA: TGTGCCACCAGTGAAACAGGGGGCCCCTATGGCTACACCTTC
CDR3: CATSETGGPYGYTF

V: TRBV7-8
size: NA
J: TRBJ1-3
D: NA
DNA: TGTGCCAGCAGCCATACAGGGCCCTCTGGAAACACCATATATTTT
CDR3: CASSHTGPSGNTIYF

V: TRBV6-1
size: NA
J: TRBJ2-2
D: NA
DNA: TGTGCCAGCAGTGATGACCTGAACACCGGGGAGCTGTTTTTT
CDR3: CASSDDLNTGELFF

V: TRBV28
size: once
J: TRBJ1-5
D: NA
DNA: TGTGCCAGCAGTTCAGGGGAACAGCCCCAGCATTTT
CDR3: CASSSGEQPQHF

V: TRBV2
size: NA
J: TRBJ1-6
D: NA
DNA: TGTGCCAGCAGACCATCCCGGGCGGGGGGTAATTCACCCCTCCACTTT
CDR3: CASRPSRAGGNSPLHF

V: TRBV4-2
size: NA
J: TRBJ2-1
D: TRBD2
DNA: TGTGCCAGCAGCCAAGAGGTAGCGGGCTACAATGAGCAGTTCTTC
CDR3: CASSQEVAGYNEQFF

V: TRBV11-3
size: NA
J: TRBJ2-7
D: NA
DNA: TGTGCCAGCAGCTCACCAGGGGGGGAGCAGTACTTC
CDR3: CASSSPGGEQYF

V: TRBV2
size: NA
J: TRBJ1-6
D: NA
DNA: TGTGCCAGCACGCAGGACTATAATTCACCCCTCCACTTT
CDR3: CASTQDYNSPLHF

V: TRBV28
size: NA
J: TRBJ1-5
D: NA
DNA: TGTGCCAGCAGACTGCCGAATCAGCCCCAGCATTTT
CDR3: CASRLPNQPQHF

V: TRBV6-5
size: NA
J: TRBJ1-1
D: NA
DNA: TGTGCCAGCAGTACTACAGGAAACACTGAAGCTTTCTTT
CDR3: CASSTTGNTEAFF

V: TRBV30
size: NA
J: TRBJ2-7
D: TRBD2
DNA: TGTGCCTGGAGTCCCTCCTGGACTAGCGTTTCCTACGAGCAGTACTTC
CDR3: CAWSPSWTSVSYEQYF

V: TRBV15
size: NA
J: TRBJ2-7
D: TRBD1
DNA: TGTGCCACCAGCAGAGCCCGGGACAGGGTCTACGAGCAGTACTTC
CDR3: CATSRARDRVYEQYF

V: TRBV6-5
size: NA
J: TRBJ1-4
D: TRBD1
DNA: TGTGCCAGCAGTTGGGACAGGGGAGGTGAAAAACTGTTTTTT
CDR3: CASSWDRGGEKLFF

V: TRBV7-2
size: NA
J: TRBJ1-4
D: NA
DNA: TGTGCCAGCAGCTTAGTGGGGGGCGCTTACGAAAAACTGTTTTTT
CDR3: CASSLVGGAYEKLFF

V: TRBV4-3
size: once
J: TRBJ1-2
D: NA
DNA: TGCGCCAGCAGCCTCGGGGGGCAGGGCTATGGCTACACCTTC
CDR3: CASSLGGQGYGYTF

V: TRBV11-2
size: NA
J: TRBJ1-2
D: NA
DNA: TGTGCCAGCAGCTTACAGGGCCGACGTGGCTACACCTTC
CDR3: CASSLQGRRGYTF

V: TRBV6-2/TRBV6-3
size: NA
J: TRBJ2-7
D: NA
DNA: TGTGCCAGCAGTTCCAGGCAGGGCGCCTACGAGCAGTACTTC
CDR3: CASSSRQGAYEQYF

V: TRBV28
size: NA
J: TRBJ1-2
D: TRBD1
DNA: TGTGCCAGCAGTTACCCCTGGGACAGGGGGTCCTATCTGGGGGGCTACACCTTC
CDR3: CASSYPWDRGSYLGGYTF

V: TRBV5-6
size: NA
J: TRBJ1-5
D: NA
DNA: TGTGCCAGTAAACAGTGGGGCAATCAGCCCCAGCATTTT
CDR3: CASKQWGNQPQHF

V: TRBV19
size: NA
J: TRBJ2-3
D: NA
DNA: TGTGCCAGTAGTTCATATGCCAGGCTGGATACGCAGTATTTT
CDR3: CASSSYARLDTQYF

V: TRBV5-4
size: NA
J: TRBJ2-5
D: NA
DNA: TGTGCCAGCAGCTTGGCTGGGGGGCAAGAGACCCAGTACTTC
CDR3: CASSLAGGQETQYF

V: TRBV19
size: NA
J: TRBJ2-5
D: TRBD2
DNA: TGTGCCAGTAGTATTGGGATAGCGGGGGGCCAAGAGACCCAGTACTTC
CDR3: CASSIGIAGGQETQYF

V: TRBV30
size: NA
J: TRBJ2-1
D: TRBD2
DNA: TGTGCCTGGAGTGCGGGGGGGCCGGGGAATGAGCAGTTCTTC
CDR3: CAWSAGGPGNEQFF

V: TRBV7-9
size: once
J: TRBJ2-1
D: NA
DNA: TGTGCCAGCAGCTGGGGGCAGGGGACGGGTGAGCAGTTCTTC
CDR3: CASSWGQGTGEQFF

V: TRBV6-5
size: NA
J: TRBJ1-1
D: TRBD1
DNA: TGTGCCACGAGGGGACAGACTCACGAAGCTTTCTTT
CDR3: CATRGQTHEAFF

V: TRBV6-5
size: NA
J: TRBJ2-7
D: TRBD1
DNA: TGTGCCAGCAGGGGCGGACAGGGAACCTACGAGCAGTACTTC
CDR3: CASRGGQGTYEQYF

V: TRBV5-6
size: NA
J: TRBJ2-7
D: TRBD2
DNA: TGTGCCAGCAGCTTCTATGCTAGCGGGGGGGCTTACGAGCAGTACTTC
CDR3: CASSFYASGGAYEQYF

V: TRBV6-2/TRBV6-3
size: NA
J: TRBJ1-5
D: NA
DNA: TGTGCCAGCAGTTACTCCCAGCTAAATCAGCCCCAGCATTTT
CDR3: CASSYSQLNQPQHF

V: TRBV12-3/TRBV12-4
size: NA
J: TRBJ1-2
D: NA
DNA: TGTGCCAGCAGTTTCCAGGGGAACTATGGCTACACCTTC
CDR3: CASSFQGNYGYTF

V: TRBV7-3
size: NA
J: TRBJ2-7
D: NA
DNA: TGTGCCAGCAGCTTATACAGTGGGGAGTACTACGAGCAGTACTTC
CDR3: CASSLYSGEYYEQYF

V: TRBV3-1/TRBV3-2
size: once
J: TRBJ2-7
D: TRBD2
DNA: TGTGCCAGCAGCCAGGTTCTAGCGGGCCCACCGCACTTC
CDR3: CASSQVLAGPPHF

V: TRBV19
size: NA
J: TRBJ1-2
D: TRBD1
DNA: TGTGCCAGTAGTTCGACAGGGGACCCCCTCTATGGCTACACCTTC
CDR3: CASSSTGDPLYGYTF

V: TRBV2
size: NA
J: TRBJ2-7
D: NA
DNA: TGTGCCAGCAGCCAGGGGCCGCGCGTCTACGAGCAGTACTTC
CDR3: CASSQGPRVYEQYF

V: TRBV18
size: NA
J: TRBJ2-2
D: NA
DNA: TGTGCCAGCTCACCGGCCACTCCCACGGTCGACGGGGAGCTGTTTTTT
CDR3: CASSPATPTVDGELFF

V: TRBV12-3/TRBV12-4
size: once
J: TRBJ1-2
D: NA
DNA: TGTGCCAGCAGTTTCGGTAACTATGGCTACACCTTC
CDR3: CASSFGNYGYTF